Shown below are 24 T cell receptor beta chains from a single sample sequenced in a study of beta chain features in type 1 diabetes. All of the isolated RNA was reverse transcribed, so expressed TCRB transcripts were sequenced. Using immunoSEQ multiplex PCR, the repertoire was profiled, and TCRdb retains in-frame clones only, with some absent. The sample has hundreds of thousands of clones, 9.6% seen once. Sample: naive CD4+ T cells from blood. The receptors shown here come from a woman in her late teens or twenties in good health.

This clone was counted a few times. V and J are TRBV6-1 and TRBJ2-7; 8 bases are a match to TRBD1. The germline V gene has CDR1 MNHNS and CDR2 SASEGT. The CDR3 is made up of 14 amino acids. The V gene end was trimmed by 4 bases and the J gene end by 2 bases; junction bases not matched to a gene: 4. CDR3 sequence reads: CASSVRDRTYEQYF. In DNA form, the CDR3 reads TGTGCCAGCAGTGTAAGGGACAGGACCTACGAGCAGTACTTC.

The sample holds a few counts of this clone. The J gene is TRBJ2-1, the V gene TRBV19, with 7 bases fitting TRBD2. With V trimmed by 3 bases and J by 7 bases, 18 bases remained unmatched. CDR1 LNHDA and CDR2 SQIVND come from the germline V gene (reference sequence). CDR3 size: 18 residues. CDR3 DNA sequence: TGTGCCAGTAGTATCACACCCCCCTTGCGGGAGATATCGAATGAGCAGTTCTTC. It is translated as CASSITPPLREISNEQFF.

This clone occurred a few times. This rearrangement joins TRBV30 to TRBJ1-5; D possibly corresponds to TRBD1 (6 bases). In germline, CDR1 is GTSNPN, CDR2 SVGIG (reference sequence). The CDR3 spans 15 residues. The V gene lost 0 bases and the J gene lost 0 bases, with 9 bases spanning the gap. CDR3 bases: TGTGCCTGGAGTGTACCAGGGGATAGCAATCAGCCCCAGCATTTT. It yields the protein CAWSVPGDSNQPQHF. The whole variable domain, remainder taken from reference TRBV30 and TRBJ1-5, is SQTIHQWPATLVQPVGSPLSLECTVEGTSNPNLYWYRQAAGRGLQLLFYSVGIGQISSEVPQNLSASRPQDRQFILSSKKLLLSDSGFYLCAWSVPGDSNQPQHFGDGTRLSIL.

CDR3 bases: TGCAGCGTCCGTAGGGCTTGGGCGCAATCCACGCGGGGGGATACGCAGTATTTT. Encoded protein: CSVRRAWAQSTRGDTQYF. The J gene is TRBJ2-3, the V gene TRBV29-1; 7 positions match TRBD2. The junction had 24 bases not matched to a gene; V was cut back by 6 bases and J by 6 bases. Germline V CDR1 and CDR2: SQVTM, ANQGSEA. This CDR3 has 18 residues.

This clone was seen only a few times. The rearrangement links TRBV6-5 to TRBJ2-7, with a tentative D call TRBD1 (6 bases). The CDR3 is made up of 15 amino acids. Germline V gene sequence: CDR1 MNHEY, CDR2 SVGAGI. V shed 0 bases and J shed 0 bases, with 9 bases lying between them. In DNA, the CDR3 is TGTGCCAGCAGTTACTCCGGGACAAACTCCTACGAGCAGTACTTC. This sequence encodes CASSYSGTNSYEQYF.

This chain joins TRBV6-1 and TRBJ2-7; TRBD2 might be the D (6 bases). The CDR3 spans 14 residues. With 3 bases removed from V and 3 bases from J, the gap between germline ends came to 12 bases. Per the germline V gene, CDR1 is MNHNS and CDR2 is SASEGT. As DNA, the CDR3 is TGTGCCAGCAGTGACTCGGGACTGATCTACGAGCAGTACTTC. Residues: CASSDSGLIYEQYF.

This chain uses TRBV6-5 with TRBJ1-5; 8 bases align to TRBD1. Trimming removed 6 bases from V and 4 bases from J; junction bases left unmatched: 5. CDR1 and CDR2 (germline): MNHEY, SVGAGI. The CDR3 is 14 residues long. CDR3 coding DNA: TGTGCCAGCAGCCACGGACAGGGAAATCAGCCCCAGCATTTT. The encoded protein is CASSHGQGNQPQHF.

The gene calls are TRBV15 and TRBJ2-7; 9 nucleotides match TRBD2. There are 14 residues in the CDR3. CDR1 is LNHNV and CDR2 is YYDKDF in the germline V gene (reference sequence). The junction had 3 bases not matched to a gene; V was cut back by 1 base and J by 5 bases. The CDR3 DNA is TGTGCCACCAGCAGAGTATTAGCGGGAGACGAGCAGTACTTC. Its protein is CATSRVLAGDEQYF. The full variable domain, its missing parts supplied by reference TRBV15 and TRBJ2-7, is DAMVIQNPRYQVTQFGKPVTLSCSQTLNHNVMYWYQQKSSQAPKLLFHYYDKDFNNEADTPDNFQSRRPNTSFCFLDIRSPGLGDTAMYLCATSRVLAGDEQYFGPGTRLTVT.

This clone turned up a few times. The CDR3 protein is CASSVGTADGYTF. In DNA form, the CDR3 reads TGTGCCAGCAGCGTTGGGACAGCCGATGGCTACACCTTC. V usage is TRBV5-5 and J usage is TRBJ1-2, with TRBD1 matching over 7 bases. Germline V gene lookup returns CDR1 SGHKS and CDR2 YYEKEE (reference sequence). The J segment lost 6 bases and the V segment lost 4 bases, leaving 6 bases of the junction unmatched. The CDR3 consists of 13 residues.

This clone occurred a few times. The gene calls are TRBV30 and TRBJ2-1; 9 bases agree with TRBD2. The CDR3 covers 13 residues. Trimming at V came to 3 bases and at J to 4 bases, leaving 1 base not matched to a gene. Germline V CDR1 and CDR2: GTSNPN, SVGIG (reference sequence). The DNA of the CDR3 is TGTGCCTGGAGAGGACTAGCGTACAATGAGCAGTTCTTC. Translated: CAWRGLAYNEQFF.

This clone occurred many times. V gene TRBV5-1 combines with J gene TRBJ2-1; a possible D gene is TRBD1 (5 bases). The CDR3 sequence is 12 residues long. Germline V gene sequence: CDR1 SGHRS, CDR2 YFSETQ. Trimming removed 0 bases from V and 8 bases from J, with 6 bases in between. Written as DNA, the CDR3 is TGCGCCAGCAGCTTGGTAGGGGATGAGCAGTTCTTC. It translates to CASSLVGDEQFF.

The chain carries TRBV14 and TRBJ2-1; 10 bases are a match to TRBD2. The germline gives CDR1 SGHDN, CDR2 FVKESK. V was clipped by 4 bases and J by 7 bases; unmatched bases: 7. The CDR3 sequence is 15 residues long. CDR3 residues: CASSPQRGGGNEQFF. DNA for the CDR3: TGTGCCAGCAGCCCCCAGCGGGGGGGTGGGAATGAGCAGTTCTTC.

The genes are TRBV30 and TRBJ2-1; 7 bases line up with TRBD2. The CDR3 is 13 amino acids. Germline loops: CDR1 GTSNPN, CDR2 SVGIG (reference sequence). V dropped 5 bases and J dropped 9; count of bases not matched to a gene: 10. Here the CDR3 DNA reads TGTGCCTGGGTCCCGGGCGGGAGAATTGAGCAGTTCTTC. Its protein is CAWVPGGRIEQFF.

In this sample, this clone turned up a few times. The J gene is TRBJ2-1, the V gene TRBV7-9; the match to TRBD1 covers 7 bases. With V trimmed by 5 bases and J by 9 bases, 13 bases remained unmatched. The CDR3 totals 15 residues. Germline V lookup: CDR1 SEHNR, CDR2 FQNEAQ (reference sequence). CDR3 amino acids: CASSAEGAPTIEQFF. CDR3 nucleotides: TGTGCCAGCAGCGCCGAGGGGGCCCCCACAATTGAGCAGTTCTTC.

This clone was counted only a few times. This chain links TRBV9 with TRBJ1-5; D gene uncertain. The CDR3 length is 13 residues. In germline, CDR1 is SGDLS, CDR2 YYNGEE. The V end lost 4 bases, the J end lost 2 bases, and 7 bases lay between the germline ends. CDR3 region: CASSIGGNQPQHF. The CDR3, as DNA: TGTGCCAGCAGCATCGGGGGCAATCAGCCCCAGCATTTT.

This chain joins TRBV23-1 and TRBJ2-1, with 9 bases matching TRBD2. TRBV23-1 is marked as an open reading frame, function uncertain. V trimming: 1 base; J trimming: 5 bases; junction bases outside the gene matches: 9. CDR3 length equals 17 residues. The chain's CDR3 is CASSQCEERGVNNEQFF. As DNA, the CDR3 is TGCGCCAGCAGTCAATGCGAAGAGCGGGGGGTGAACAATGAGCAGTTCTTC.

The V gene is TRBV30, the J gene TRBJ2-1; maybe TRBD1 (6 bases). The CDR3 loop spans 11 amino acids. V was cut by 5 bases and J by 9 bases, with 11 bases left in between. Germline values: CDR1 GTSNPN, CDR2 SVGIG (reference sequence). The CDR3, as DNA: TGTGCCTGGGAGGGGGTAGGTGAGCAGTTCTTC. As protein: CAWEGVGEQFF.

This clone has at least ten counts. The V and J genes are TRBV30 and TRBJ2-1; a possible D gene is TRBD2 (5 bases). Germline V CDR1 and CDR2: GTSNPN, SVGIG (reference sequence). The CDR3 has 12 amino acids. Trimming left V 4 bases short and J 10 bases short, with 14 bases between. The CDR3 is CAWTPTGKEQFF. Here the CDR3 DNA reads TGTGCCTGGACCCCCACGGGAAAGGAGCAGTTCTTC.

V is TRBV2 and J is TRBJ1-2; 9 nucleotides align to TRBD1. In germline, CDR1 is SNHLY, CDR2 FYNNEI. CDR3 size: 14 residues. V was pared by 5 bases and J by 7 bases, with 8 bases of the junction left unmatched. Here the CDR3 reads CASSPGQGFGGYTF. The CDR3 DNA sequence: TGTGCCAGCAGTCCGGGACAGGGATTTGGTGGCTACACCTTC.

This clone has just a few counts. The chain carries TRBV11-2 and TRBJ2-7; D gene ambiguous. Germline values: CDR1 SGHAT, CDR2 FQNNGV. The V and J ends lost 3 bases and 7 bases respectively, with 7 bases between them. This CDR3 contains 11 residues. The CDR3: CASSFIGEQYF. Here the CDR3 DNA reads TGTGCCAGCAGCTTTATCGGTGAGCAGTACTTC.

This CDR3 reads CASSPRTGGGNTIYF. The CDR3 region has the DNA TGTGCCAGCTCACCCAGGACGGGGGGCGGAAACACCATATATTTT. This chain joins TRBV18 and TRBJ1-3, with D maybe TRBD1 (6 bases). Trimming took 3 bases from V and 4 from J, leaving 13 bases between them. The CDR3 runs 15 residues. Looked up from germline, CDR1 is KGHSH and CDR2 is LQKENI.

This rearrangement joins TRBV5-6 to TRBJ2-5; the match to TRBD2 covers 10 bases. The germline V gene encodes CDR1 SGHDT and CDR2 YYEEEE. The CDR3 is 15 residues long. Losses at the gene ends were 2 bases for V and 2 bases for J; bases not matched to a gene: 3. For the CDR3, the DNA is TGTGCCAGCAGCTTTAGCGGGGGGCATCAAGAGACCCAGTACTTC. It translates to CASSFSGGHQETQYF.

This clone was seen a few times. The chain combines TRBV6-6 with TRBJ1-2; D remains unclear. The germline V and J ends were trimmed by 1 base and 6 bases, with 9 bases remaining between them. Germline CDR1 MNHNY, CDR2 SVGAGI (reference sequence). This CDR3 spans 13 amino acids. The CDR3 loop is CASSYFSQDGYTF. The CDR3 DNA follows: TGTGCCAGCAGTTACTTCAGTCAGGATGGCTACACCTTC.

This clone was counted between two and nine times. Relative to the germline gene, one junction end is altered; a read error may explain this. The gene calls are TRBV6-1 and TRBJ2-7, with D possibly being TRBD2 (6 bases). This CDR3 contains 13 residues. Germline-derived CDR1 and CDR2 are MNHNS and SASEGT. The CDR3 DNA sequence: TGTGCCAGCAGTGTACGATCGGGGGACCGCTGGTTGTTC. This translates into CASSVRSGDRWLF.